This T cell receptor beta chain was recorded in a study of blood T cell repertoires in COVID-19. Background on the study: Acute and convalescent COVID-19 specimens originated in the United States, Italy and Spain. From T cells, B-cell-depleted T cells, or PBMCs came the material, which was cDNA or gDNA.

Authors' processing steps: By means of reference gene primer amplification, nucleated cell counts were estimated. The repertoire was sequenced with immunoSEQ multiplex PCR; TCRdb's copy has only in-frame clones and lacks some. The DNA was the basis for D and trimming; V, J and clone size are from that table. The sample records approximately 210,000 clones, about four fifths being singletons. The CDR3 consists of 12 residues. Trimming shortened V by 7 bases and J by 4 bases, and 11 bases separated the two germline ends. This clone was picked up one time. This receptor was taken from a woman between 45 and 65 years old with active or convalescent COVID-19. The rearrangement links TRBV12-3 or TRBV12-4 to TRBJ2-7; weak D call: TRBD1 (6 bases). The sample consisted of peripheral blood. CDR3 sequence reads: CASKEQGYEQYF. CDR3 coding DNA: TGTGCCAGCAAAGAACAGGGTTACGAGCAGTACTTC.